The sequence of this T cell receptor beta chain was determined in a study of blood T cell repertoires in COVID-19. CDR1 and CDR2 from the germline V gene are ENHRY and SYGVKD. Trimming removed 3 bases from V and 2 bases from J; junction bases left unmatched: 7. The CDR3 loop spans 17 amino acids. Profiling relied on immunoSEQ multiplex PCR, and the TCRdb table lists in-frame clones only, not all of them. The table records approximately 71,000 clones, more than 75% of them present only once. The TCR originated in a woman aged 80 or older with acute or convalescent COVID-19. The V and J genes are TRBV10-3 and TRBJ2-5; 12 positions agree with TRBD1. The specimen was peripheral blood. As DNA, the CDR3 is TGTGCCATCAGTGAATGGGGACAGGGGGCCATTCAAGAGACCCAGTACTTC. Its translation: CAISEWGQGAIQETQYF.